This T cell receptor (beta chain) was documented in a study of control samples from healthy donors and cancer patients. Using immunoSEQ multiplex PCR, the repertoire was profiled, and TCRdb retains in-frame clones only, with some absent. The sample lists approximately 100,000 clones; 80% to 90% were seen once. CDR1 is SNHLY, CDR2 FYNNEI, per germline. CDR3 length equals 14 residues. The V segment lost 6 bases and the J segment 7 bases; nucleotides outside the gene matches: 9. The chain joins TRBV2 to TRBJ2-5; 9 bases fit TRBD2. The specimen was blood. The clonotype originates from a man in his thirties or forties in good health. CDR3 sequence reads: CASRATSGLGTQYF. CDR3 in DNA: TGTGCCAGCAGGGCGACTAGCGGTCTCGGGACCCAGTACTTC.